These 14 T cell receptor beta chains were sequenced from one sample in a study of shared clonotypes between healthy human individuals. Terminally differentiated effector memory CD45RA+ cells were excluded by CCR7 positive selection of CD45RO-negative cells. Only in-frame clones appear in the TCRdb table, and some are missing; sequencing was by immunoSEQ multiplex PCR. Of about 580,000 clones listed, about 98% are singletons. Sequencing was done on a sample of naive CD8+ T cells sorted from blood. All receptors derive from a man aged 30 to 39 in good health.

The chain joins TRBV10-3 to TRBJ2-1; TRBD1 matches 8 bases. The trim removed 7 bases at V and 5 bases at J, leaving 10 bases unmatched. CDR3 size: 15 residues. Germline V gives CDR1 ENHRY, CDR2 SYGVKD. The CDR3 region has the DNA TGTGCCATCAATACGGACAGGGTGAGCGACAATGAGCAGTTCTTC. This gives the protein CAINTDRVSDNEQFF.

V and J are TRBV2 and TRBJ1-2; D perhaps matches TRBD1 (5 bases). The germline V gene encodes CDR1 SNHLY and CDR2 FYNNEI. Trimming removed 3 bases at V and 6 bases at J, with 14 bases between. The CDR3 spans 14 residues. Here the CDR3 DNA reads TGTGCCAGCAGTGAGCAGGGTTTGGGGGATGGCTACACCTTC. Translating gives CASSEQGLGDGYTF.

V gene TRBV28 combines with J gene TRBJ2-7; TRBD2 might be the D (8 bases). Per the germline V gene, CDR1 is MDHEN and CDR2 is SYDVKM. The CDR3 totals 17 residues. V was shortened by 3 bases and J by 0 bases, with 18 bases between the two germline ends. For the CDR3, the DNA is TGTGCCAGCAGTTTCCGACCGACAGGGACTAGCTCCTACGAGCAGTACTTC. It codes for CASSFRPTGTSSYEQYF.

This clone was picked up a small number of times. The genes are TRBV29-1 and TRBJ2-3, with 7 nucleotides matching TRBD2. Looked up from germline, CDR1 is SQVTM and CDR2 is ANQGSEA. This CDR3 has 14 residues. V lost 7 bases to trimming and J lost 4 bases; unmatched junction nucleotides: 11. The CDR3: CSAAGGSLPDTQYF. In DNA form, the CDR3 reads TGCAGCGCCGCGGGCGGGAGCTTGCCAGATACGCAGTATTTT.

This chain uses TRBV27 with TRBJ2-7, with D hard to call. Germline CDR1 is MNHEY and CDR2 is SMNVEV (reference sequence). This CDR3 spans 14 amino acids. Trimming took off 6 bases at V and 1 base at J, with 13 bases between the two ends. CDR3: CASSYTDPSYEQYF. The DNA of the CDR3 is TGTGCCAGCAGCTACACAGACCCTTCCTACGAGCAGTACTTC.

The rearrangement joins TRBV7-9 to TRBJ2-7; D perhaps matches TRBD2 (5 bases). Germline values: CDR1 SEHNR, CDR2 FQNEAQ (reference sequence). Between the trimmed V and J ends, which lost 0 bases and 2 bases, there was a span of 8 bases. The CDR3 runs 14 residues. The CDR3 sequence: CASSLAGEAYEQYF. CDR3 in DNA: TGTGCCAGCAGCTTAGCGGGAGAGGCCTACGAGCAGTACTTC.

Worth noting for this clone: Distinct nucleotide sequences in the sample also encode this CDR3. The genes are TRBV7-9 and TRBJ2-7; no clear D. This CDR3 has 11 residues. V shed 4 bases and J shed 4 bases, with 5 bases lying between them. The germline CDR1 and CDR2 sequences are SEHNR and FQNEAQ (reference sequence). The chain's CDR3 is CASSSLYEQYF. The CDR3 DNA sequence: TGTGCCAGCAGCTCCTTGTACGAGCAGTACTTC.

The rearrangement links TRBV7-6 to TRBJ2-5; D may be TRBD1 (5 bases). Trimming stripped 1 base from V and 2 bases from J, with 11 bases between. Per the germline V gene, CDR1 is SGHVS and CDR2 is FNYEAQ. CDR3 length: 15 residues. As DNA, the CDR3 is TGTGCCAGCAGCTTAGTAAGGGGTTTACAAGAGACCCAGTACTTC. It codes for CASSLVRGLQETQYF.

The chain employs TRBV4-1 and TRBJ1-1; D unclear. The CDR3 consists of 15 residues. The V end lost 5 bases, the J end lost 5 bases, and 18 bases lay between the germline ends. Germline CDR1 and CDR2: MGHRA and YSYEKL. Here the CDR3 DNA reads TGCGCCAGCAGCTACCCCGGGAGAGCGGTAACTGAAGCTTTCTTT. Protein: CASSYPGRAVTEAFF.

This clone was recorded once. The gene calls are TRBV27 and TRBJ1-2, with TRBD1 identical over 7 bases. The V gene end was trimmed by 5 bases and the J gene end by 3 bases; junction bases not matched to a gene: 6. The CDR3 loop spans 14 amino acids. Per the germline V gene, CDR1 is MNHEY and CDR2 is SMNVEV (reference sequence). The DNA of the CDR3 is TGTGCCAGCAGTCCTCCCGGGACAGACTATGGCTACACCTTC. Encoded protein: CASSPPGTDYGYTF.

The rearrangement links TRBV7-9 to TRBJ1-2; perhaps TRBD1 as D (6 bases). Trimming removed 0 bases from V and 4 bases from J, with 15 bases in between. The CDR3 sequence is 16 residues long. CDR1 and CDR2 (germline): SEHNR, FQNEAQ (reference sequence). The CDR3, as DNA: TGTGCCAGCAGCTTAGCGCTAAGGACAGACCTCTATGGCTACACCTTC. Its translation: CASSLALRTDLYGYTF.

The V gene is TRBV27, the J gene TRBJ1-2; D ambiguous. The V and J ends lost 4 bases and 3 bases respectively, with 15 bases between them. Germline V lookup: CDR1 MNHEY, CDR2 SMNVEV (reference sequence). This CDR3 has 15 amino acids. CDR3 protein: CASSSSLPDHYGYTF. The CDR3 bases are TGTGCCAGCAGTTCCTCCCTCCCTGATCACTATGGCTACACCTTC.

This chain connects TRBV6-6 to TRBJ2-5; D remains unclear. Germline CDR1 and CDR2: MNHNY and SVGAGI (reference sequence). Trimming left V 6 bases short and J 5 bases short, with 16 bases between. The CDR3 sequence is 14 residues long. CDR3 in amino acids: CASRPSRQRETQYF. The CDR3 nucleotides are TGTGCCAGCAGGCCCAGCCGCCAAAGGGAGACCCAGTACTTC.

The rearrangement joins TRBV7-9 to TRBJ2-7; D call uncertain. V was pared by 1 base and J by 6 bases, with 7 bases between. The V gene's germline CDR1 is SEHNR and CDR2 FQNEAQ (reference sequence). This CDR3 has 12 residues. The CDR3 DNA reads TGTGCCAGCAGCTTAGATGTCCCCGAGCAGTACTTC. Amino acids: CASSLDVPEQYF. Based on the CDR3 plus reference TRBV7-9 and TRBJ2-7, the full variable domain is DTGVSQNPRHKITKRGQNVTFRCDPISEHNRLYWYRQTLGQGPEFLTYFQNEAQLEKSRLLSDRFSAERPKGSFSTLEIQRTEQGDSAMYLCASSLDVPEQYFGPGTRLTVT.